This TCR beta chain derives from a study of T cell responses to AZD1222 COVID-19 vaccine. Libraries were prepared by immunoSEQ multiplex PCR; TCRdb keeps only in-frame clonotypes and omits some of them. Among more than 150,000 clones listed, roughly nine tenths were seen once. This clone showed up just once. Its matching antigen is unknown. Study-level points and caveats: Donors were largely white British and mainly female; clonal diversity was possibly underestimated. Unmutated regions of variants are reportedly targeted by nearly half of spike-specific TCRs.

The source material was peripheral blood, sampled 28 days after the second AZD1222 dose. This clonotype was obtained from an adult who received the AZD1222 COVID-19 vaccine.

The CDR3 here is CASSVPTQFEGNFDTGELFF. CDR3 DNA sequence: TGTGCCAGCAGCGTACCCACCCAATTTGAGGGGAACTTCGACACCGGGGAGCTGTTTTTT. This chain connects TRBV9 to TRBJ2-2; D is perhaps TRBD1 or TRBD2 (5 bases each). Per the germline V gene, CDR1 is SGDLS and CDR2 is YYNGEE. V lost 1 base to trimming and J lost 3 bases, with 25 bases between them. This CDR3 spans 20 amino acids.